The source of this TCR beta chain is a study of T cell changes during pregnancy in multiple sclerosis. The data were produced by immunoSEQ multiplex PCR, yet TCRdb's version contains in-frame clones alone and is incomplete. The sample lists roughly 57,000 clones, under 95% occurring once. The germline V gene encodes CDR1 MNHEY and CDR2 SVGAGI. V trimming: 7 bases; J trimming: 1 base; junction bases outside the gene matches: 7. The CDR3 length is 14 residues. Sequences were derived from CD8+ T cells from peripheral blood mononuclear cells, sampled before pregnancy. The clonotype was recovered from a female donor with multiple sclerosis, enrolled in a pregnancy study. This sequence joins TRBV6-5 and TRBJ2-7; 7 bases align to TRBD1. The CDR3 nucleotides read TGTGCCAGCACTACAGGGGCTCAGTCCTACGAGCAGTACTTC. Amino acids: CASTTGAQSYEQYF.